This T cell receptor (beta chain) stems from a study of identical twins. The study's findings and limits: Among monozygotic twins, out-of-frame TCR alpha sharing exceeded what models predicted. Out-of-frame alpha sequences shared between twins exhibited an excess of low generation probability.

V was cut by 5 bases and J by 8 bases, with 15 bases left in between. CDR1 and CDR2 (germline): SGHVS, FQNEAQ. There are 13 residues in the CDR3. Carrying unique molecular identifiers, the cDNA also gained a universal primer site through template switching. Each CDR3 protein gets one entry after TCRdb re-called the 5' RACE reads with MiXCR. The repertoire holds about 570,000 distinct CDR3 sequences, with 9% to 10% as singletons. This clonotype was recorded many times. Its target is unknown. The data also belong to a second study, concerning yellow fever vaccine responses in identical twins. This second report adds: Reportedly, twins showed a vaccine T cell response that looked partly convergent and partly personalized.

The J gene is TRBJ1-1, the V gene TRBV7-8, with D unclear. This receptor was taken from a woman aged 18-29 years in good health. Sequenced sample: PBMCs. For the CDR3, the DNA is TGTGCCAGCAGCCACTCGCTGGGGAAAGAAGCTTTCTTT. It yields the protein CASSHSLGKEAFF.